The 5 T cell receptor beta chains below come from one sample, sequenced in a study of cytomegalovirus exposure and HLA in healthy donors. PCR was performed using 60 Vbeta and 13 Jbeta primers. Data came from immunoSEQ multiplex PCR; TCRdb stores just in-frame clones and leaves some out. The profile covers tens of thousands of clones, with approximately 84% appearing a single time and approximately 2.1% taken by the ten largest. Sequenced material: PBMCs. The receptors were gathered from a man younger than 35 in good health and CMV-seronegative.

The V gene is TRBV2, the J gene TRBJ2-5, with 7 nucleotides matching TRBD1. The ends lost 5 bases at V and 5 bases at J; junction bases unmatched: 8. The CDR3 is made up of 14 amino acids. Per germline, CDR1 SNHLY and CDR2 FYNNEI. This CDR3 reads CASSLNRGLETQYF. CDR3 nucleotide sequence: TGTGCCAGCAGTCTTAACAGGGGTCTGGAGACCCAGTACTTC.

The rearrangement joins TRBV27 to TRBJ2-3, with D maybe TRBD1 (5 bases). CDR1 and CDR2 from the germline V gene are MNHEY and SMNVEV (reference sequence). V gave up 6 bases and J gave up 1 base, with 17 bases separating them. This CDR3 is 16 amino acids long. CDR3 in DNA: TGTGCCAGCAGACCCGAACTGATCAGGGGCACAGATACGCAGTATTTT. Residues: CASRPELIRGTDTQYF.

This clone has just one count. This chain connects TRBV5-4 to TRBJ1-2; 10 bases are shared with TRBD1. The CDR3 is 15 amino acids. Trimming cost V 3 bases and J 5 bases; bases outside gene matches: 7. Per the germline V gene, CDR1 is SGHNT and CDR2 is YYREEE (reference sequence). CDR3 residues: CASSSRDRGRYGYTF. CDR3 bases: TGTGCCAGCAGCTCCCGGGACAGGGGCCGGTATGGCTACACCTTC.

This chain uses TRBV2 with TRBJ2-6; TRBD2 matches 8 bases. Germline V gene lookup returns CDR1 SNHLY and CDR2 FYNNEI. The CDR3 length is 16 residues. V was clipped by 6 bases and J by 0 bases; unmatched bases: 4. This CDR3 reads CASRREGNSGANVLTF. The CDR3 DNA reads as TGTGCCAGCAGACGGGAGGGGAACTCTGGGGCCAACGTCCTGACTTTC.

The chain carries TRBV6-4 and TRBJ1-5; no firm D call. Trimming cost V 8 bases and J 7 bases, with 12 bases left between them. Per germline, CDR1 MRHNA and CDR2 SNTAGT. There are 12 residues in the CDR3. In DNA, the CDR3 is TGTGCCAGCGTCTACCCCCGCCAGCCCCAGCATTTT. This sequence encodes CASVYPRQPQHF.